This T cell receptor beta chain was retrieved from a study of blood T cell repertoires in COVID-19. Study-level information: Italy, Spain and the United States were the sources of the convalescent and acute COVID-19 samples. Sources were T cells, B-cell-depleted T cells, or PBMCs; the material itself was cDNA or gDNA.

This CDR3 has 14 amino acids. The germline V gene has CDR1 GTSNPN and CDR2 SVGIG (reference sequence). Cohort 3 donors counted as recovered after two negative PCRs, clearance, or resolved symptoms. Authors' processing steps: Reference gene primer amplification in the assay estimated nucleated cell counts. Data came from immunoSEQ multiplex PCR; TCRdb stores just in-frame clones and leaves some out. That table furnishes V, J and clone size, whereas the DNA furnished D and trimming. The repertoire includes around 470,000 clones, 90% of them detected once, and 0.55% to 0.75% sits in the top ten. Concerning this clone itself: Compared with germline, one end of the junction differs, possibly owing to a read error.

The J gene is TRBJ2-1, the V gene TRBV30; 14 nucleotides line up with TRBD2. The sequenced material came from PBMCs or T cells enriched from blood (not recorded which). This TCR came from a man aged 18 to 35 who had recovered from COVID-19. The CDR3 coding sequence is TGTGCCTGGACCGCGGGACTAGCGGGAGAACGGAGTGTCTTC. Residues: CAWTAGLAGERSVF.